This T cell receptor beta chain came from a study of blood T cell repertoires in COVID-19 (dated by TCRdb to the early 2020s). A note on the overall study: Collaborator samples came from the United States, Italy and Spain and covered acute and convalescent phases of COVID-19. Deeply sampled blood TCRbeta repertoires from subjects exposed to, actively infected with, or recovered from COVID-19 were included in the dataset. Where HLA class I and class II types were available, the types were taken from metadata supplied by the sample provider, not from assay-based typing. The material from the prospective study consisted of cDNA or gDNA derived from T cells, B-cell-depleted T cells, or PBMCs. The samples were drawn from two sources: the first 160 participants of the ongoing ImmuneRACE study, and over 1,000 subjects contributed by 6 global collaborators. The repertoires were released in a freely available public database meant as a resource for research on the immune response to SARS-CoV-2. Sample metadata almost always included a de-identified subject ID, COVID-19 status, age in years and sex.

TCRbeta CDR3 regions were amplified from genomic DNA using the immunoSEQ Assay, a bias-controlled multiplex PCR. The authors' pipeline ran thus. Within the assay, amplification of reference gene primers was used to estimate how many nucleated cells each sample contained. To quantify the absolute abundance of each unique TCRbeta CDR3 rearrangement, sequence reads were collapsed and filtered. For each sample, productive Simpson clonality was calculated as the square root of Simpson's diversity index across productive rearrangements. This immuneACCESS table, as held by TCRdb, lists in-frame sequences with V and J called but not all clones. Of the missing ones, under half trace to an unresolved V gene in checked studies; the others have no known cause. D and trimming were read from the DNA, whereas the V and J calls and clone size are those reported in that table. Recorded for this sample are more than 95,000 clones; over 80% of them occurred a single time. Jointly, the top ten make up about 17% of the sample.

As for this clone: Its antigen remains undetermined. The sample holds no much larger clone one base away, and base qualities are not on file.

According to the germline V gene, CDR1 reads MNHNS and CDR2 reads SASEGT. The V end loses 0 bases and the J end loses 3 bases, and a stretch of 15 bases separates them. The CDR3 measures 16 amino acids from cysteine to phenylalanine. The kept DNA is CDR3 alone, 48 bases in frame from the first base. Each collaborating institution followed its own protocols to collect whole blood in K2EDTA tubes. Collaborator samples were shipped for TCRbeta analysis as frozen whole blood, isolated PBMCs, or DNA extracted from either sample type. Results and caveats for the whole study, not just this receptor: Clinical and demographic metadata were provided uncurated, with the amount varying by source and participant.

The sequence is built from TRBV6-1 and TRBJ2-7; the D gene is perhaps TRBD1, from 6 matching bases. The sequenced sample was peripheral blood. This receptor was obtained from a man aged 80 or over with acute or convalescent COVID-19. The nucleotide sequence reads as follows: TGTGCCAGCAGTGAAGCCCTGGGGGCTGGGGACTACGAGCAGTACTTC. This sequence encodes CASSEALGAGDYEQYF.